This TCR beta chain is from a study of early T cells in non-severe SARS-CoV-2 infection. Findings of the study overall: Database matching using VDJdb favored anti-spike CD8 responses, with private and CD4 specificities left missing.

This clonotype was observed many times. The target antigen is unknown. Per germline, CDR1 SGDLS and CDR2 YYNGEE. The CDR3 totals 14 residues. The V gene end was trimmed by 2 bases and the J gene end by 4 bases; junction bases not matched to a gene: 6. TCRdb reprocessed the 5' RACE reads with MiXCR, giving one entry per CDR3 protein. The sample records about 59,000 distinct CDR3 sequences, less than 15% being singletons. The gene calls are TRBV9 and TRBJ2-7; TRBD1 matches at 7 bases. Sequences were derived from whole blood, sampled at baseline. The sequence was obtained from an adult who was a healthcare worker with PCR-confirmed SARS-CoV-2 infection or an uninfected control (not recorded which). DNA of the CDR3: TGTGCCAGCAGCGTCGGGACAGCAAATTACGAGCAGTACTTC. This translates into CASSVGTANYEQYF.